This T cell receptor beta chain was identified during a study of blood T cell repertoires in COVID-19. On the study more broadly: COVID-19 samples collected from the United States, Italy and Spain covered acute and convalescent phases. T cells, B-cell-depleted T cells, or PBMCs provided the cDNA or gDNA that served as material.

Germline assignment: CDR1 SGHDT and CDR2 YYEEEE. The V and J ends lost 3 bases and 7 bases respectively, with 10 bases between them. This CDR3 region has 13 residues. Authors' analysis steps: Counts of nucleated cells, estimated from reference gene primer amplification, were obtained. Profiling relied on immunoSEQ multiplex PCR, and the TCRdb table lists in-frame clones only, not all of them. Clonal size and the V and J genes are those of that table, whereas D and trimming came from the DNA. The sample records approximately 290,000 clones, roughly 87% being singletons. Sequencing used peripheral blood. The V and J genes are TRBV5-6 and TRBJ2-2; D unresolved. The origin of this receptor is a young man with active or convalescent COVID-19. CDR3 amino acids: CASSSPRYGELFF. CDR3 coding DNA: TGTGCCAGCAGCTCCCCTAGGTACGGGGAGCTGTTTTTT.